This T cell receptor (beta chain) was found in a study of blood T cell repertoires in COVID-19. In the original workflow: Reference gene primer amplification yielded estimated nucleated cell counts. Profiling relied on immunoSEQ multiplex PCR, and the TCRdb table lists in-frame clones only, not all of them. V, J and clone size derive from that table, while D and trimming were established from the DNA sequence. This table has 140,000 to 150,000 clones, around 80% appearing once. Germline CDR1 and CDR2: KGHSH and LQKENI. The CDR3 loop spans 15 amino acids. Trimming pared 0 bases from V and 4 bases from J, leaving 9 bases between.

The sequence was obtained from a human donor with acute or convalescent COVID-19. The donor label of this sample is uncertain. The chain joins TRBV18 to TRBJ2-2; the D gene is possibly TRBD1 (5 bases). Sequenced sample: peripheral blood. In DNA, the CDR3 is TGTGCCAGCTCACCACCGGCAGGGCCCACCGGGGAGCTGTTTTTT. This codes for CASSPPAGPTGELFF. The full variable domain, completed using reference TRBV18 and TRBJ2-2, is NAGVMQNPRHLVRRRGQEARLRCSPMKGHSHVYWYRQLPEEGLKFMVYLQKENIIDESGMPKERFSAEFPKEGPSILRIQQVVRGDSAAYFCASSPPAGPTGELFFGEGSRLTVL.